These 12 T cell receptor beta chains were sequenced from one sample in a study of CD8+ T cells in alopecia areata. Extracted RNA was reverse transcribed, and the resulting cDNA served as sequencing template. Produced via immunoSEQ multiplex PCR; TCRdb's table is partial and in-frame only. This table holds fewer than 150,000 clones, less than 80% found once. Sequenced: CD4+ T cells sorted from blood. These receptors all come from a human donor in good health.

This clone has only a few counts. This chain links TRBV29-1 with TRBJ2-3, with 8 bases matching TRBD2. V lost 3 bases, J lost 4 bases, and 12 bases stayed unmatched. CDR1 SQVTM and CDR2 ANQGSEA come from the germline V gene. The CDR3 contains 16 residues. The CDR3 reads CSVDPRGGPMADTQYF. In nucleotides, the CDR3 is TGCAGCGTTGATCCCCGGGGGGGGCCTATGGCAGATACGCAGTATTTT.

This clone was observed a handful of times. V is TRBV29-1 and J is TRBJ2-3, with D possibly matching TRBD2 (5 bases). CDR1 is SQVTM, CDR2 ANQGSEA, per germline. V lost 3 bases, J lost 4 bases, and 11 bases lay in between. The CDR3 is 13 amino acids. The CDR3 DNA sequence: TGCAGCGTTGAGGCGGGTTTCCCAGATACGCAGTATTTT. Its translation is CSVEAGFPDTQYF.

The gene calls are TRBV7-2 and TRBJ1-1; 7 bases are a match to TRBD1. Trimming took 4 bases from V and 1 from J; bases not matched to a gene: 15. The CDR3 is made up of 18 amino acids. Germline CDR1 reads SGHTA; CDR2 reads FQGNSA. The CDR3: CASSSGGGLGSKNTEAFF. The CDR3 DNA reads TGTGCCAGCAGCTCAGGGGGGGGATTGGGTAGCAAGAACACTGAAGCTTTCTTT.

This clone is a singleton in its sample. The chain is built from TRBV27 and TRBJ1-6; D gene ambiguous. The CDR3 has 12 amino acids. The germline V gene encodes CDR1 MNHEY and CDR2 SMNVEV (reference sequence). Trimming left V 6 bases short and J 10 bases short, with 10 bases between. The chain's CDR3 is CASRPGVSPLHF. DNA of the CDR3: TGTGCCAGCAGACCTGGGGTCTCACCCCTCCACTTT.

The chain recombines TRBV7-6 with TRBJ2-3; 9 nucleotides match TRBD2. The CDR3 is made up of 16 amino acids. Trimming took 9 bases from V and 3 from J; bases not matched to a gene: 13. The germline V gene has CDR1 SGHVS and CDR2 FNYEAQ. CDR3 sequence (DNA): TGTGCCAGTGATGAGGGCGGGGGGGCCTTTACAGATACGCAGTATTTT. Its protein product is CASDEGGGAFTDTQYF.

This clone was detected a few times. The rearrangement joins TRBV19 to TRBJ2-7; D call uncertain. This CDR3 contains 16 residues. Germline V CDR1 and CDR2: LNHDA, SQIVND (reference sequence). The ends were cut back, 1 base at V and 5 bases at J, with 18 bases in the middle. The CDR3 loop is CASSIASSPRGNEQYF. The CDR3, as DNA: TGTGCCAGTAGTATAGCGAGTAGCCCCCGAGGCAACGAGCAGTACTTC.

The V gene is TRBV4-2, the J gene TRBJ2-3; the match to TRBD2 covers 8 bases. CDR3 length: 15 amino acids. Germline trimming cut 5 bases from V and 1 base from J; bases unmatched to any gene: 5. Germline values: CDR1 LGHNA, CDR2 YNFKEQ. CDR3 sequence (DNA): TGTGCCAGCAGCGTACGGGGGGGCGGCACAGATACGCAGTATTTT. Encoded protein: CASSVRGGGTDTQYF.

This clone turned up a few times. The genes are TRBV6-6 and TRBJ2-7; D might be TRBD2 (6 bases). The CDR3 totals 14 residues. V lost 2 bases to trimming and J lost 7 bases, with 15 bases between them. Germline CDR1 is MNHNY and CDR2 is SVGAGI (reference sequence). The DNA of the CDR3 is TGTGCCAGCAGTTACGCAGCGGGCCCCTGGGAGCAGTACTTC. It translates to CASSYAAGPWEQYF.

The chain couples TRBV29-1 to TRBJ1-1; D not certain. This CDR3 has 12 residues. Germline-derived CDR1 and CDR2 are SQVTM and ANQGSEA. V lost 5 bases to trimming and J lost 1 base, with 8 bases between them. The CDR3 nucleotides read TGCAGCGTTTCCGGGAAGAACACTGAAGCTTTCTTT. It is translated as CSVSGKNTEAFF. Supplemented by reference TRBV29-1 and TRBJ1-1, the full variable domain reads SAVISQKPSRDICQRGTSLTIQCQVDSQVTMMFWYRQQPGQSLTLIATANQGSEATYESGFVIDKFPISRPNLTFSTLTVSNMSPEDSSIYLCSVSGKNTEAFFGQGTRLTVV.

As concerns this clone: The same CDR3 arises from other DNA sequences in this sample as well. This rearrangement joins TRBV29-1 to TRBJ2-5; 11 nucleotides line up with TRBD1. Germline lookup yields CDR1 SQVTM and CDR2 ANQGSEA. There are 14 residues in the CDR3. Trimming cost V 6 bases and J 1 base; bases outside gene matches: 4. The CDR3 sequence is CSVSGTGGQETQYF. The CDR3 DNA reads TGCAGCGTGTCGGGGACAGGGGGCCAAGAGACCCAGTACTTC.

CDR3 sequence (DNA): TGTGCCAGCAGTCAACAGGGCTACAATTCACCCCTCCACTTT. Translating gives CASSQQGYNSPLHF. The chain combines TRBV2 with TRBJ1-6; TRBD1 is a possible D gene (6 bases). The CDR3 spans 14 residues. V lost 5 bases to trimming and J lost 7 bases, with 12 bases between them. CDR1 is SNHLY, CDR2 FYNNEI, per germline.

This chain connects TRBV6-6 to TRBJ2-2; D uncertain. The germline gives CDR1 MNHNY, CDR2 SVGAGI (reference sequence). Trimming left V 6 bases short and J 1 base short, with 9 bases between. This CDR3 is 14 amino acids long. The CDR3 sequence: CASRPWQNTGELFF. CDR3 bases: TGTGCCAGCAGGCCATGGCAGAACACCGGGGAGCTGTTTTTT.